Listed below are T cell receptor beta chains from one sample, sequenced in a study of blood T cell repertoires in COVID-19. Profiling relied on immunoSEQ multiplex PCR, and the TCRdb table lists in-frame clones only, not all of them. The repertoire consists of hundreds of thousands of clones, with about 80% occurring once and the leading ten covering under 2%. Sequencing used peripheral blood. All receptors derive from a woman aged 80 or older with acute or convalescent COVID-19. The CDR3 runs from the conserved cysteine through the conserved F or W. A D gene is named only where the DNA matches it firmly. The size entry is marked missing in some rows and otherwise reads once, few, many or a size class.

TRBJ1-2 | NA | NA | TRBV5-8 | CASSHGRDYGYTF | TGTGCCAGCAGCCATGGCAGGGACTATGGCTACACCTTC
TRBJ2-1 | NA | NA | TRBV4-1 | CASSQDPARAYNEQFF | TGCGCCAGCAGCCAAGATCCGGCTAGAGCCTACAATGAGCAGTTCTTC
TRBJ1-5 | NA | NA | TRBV28 | CASSFLVPRESQHF | TGTGCCAGCAGTTTTCTTGTGCCGAGGGAGTCCCAGCATTTT
TRBJ2-2 | NA | NA | TRBV3-1/TRBV3-2 | CASSHPRGVTGELFF | TGTGCCAGCAGCCACCCCAGGGGGGTAACCGGGGAGCTGTTTTTT
TRBJ2-3 | TRBD2 | NA | TRBV19 | CASSIDPSGRDTQYF | TGTGCCAGTAGTATAGATCCTAGCGGAAGGGATACGCAGTATTTT
TRBJ1-5 | NA | NA | TRBV19 | CASSILLVNQPQHF | TGTGCCAGTAGTATTCTCCTAGTCAATCAGCCCCAGCATTTT
TRBJ2-3 | NA | NA | TRBV19 | CASSIGGIRTDTQYF | TGTGCCAGTAGTATCGGGGGAATTCGAACAGATACGCAGTATTTT
TRBJ2-3 | NA | NA | TRBV5-1 | CASSDGTFNTDTQYF | TGCGCCAGCAGCGACGGGACTTTCAACACAGATACGCAGTATTTT
TRBJ1-6 | NA | NA | TRBV15 | CATSRVDSEFSPLHF | TGTGCCACCAGCAGAGTTGACAGTGAATTTTCACCCCTCCACTTT
TRBJ1-2 | NA | NA | TRBV5-1 | CASSLRQSSSGYTF | TGCGCCAGCAGCCTCAGACAGTCCTCGTCGGGCTACACCTTC
TRBJ1-1 | TRBD1 | NA | TRBV18 | CASSQYEGARTEAFF | TGTGCCAGCTCACAATACGAGGGGGCAAGAACTGAAGCTTTCTTT
TRBJ1-5 | TRBD1 | NA | TRBV2 | CASRRQGGNQPQHF | TGTGCCAGCAGGAGACAGGGGGGCAATCAGCCCCAGCATTTT
TRBJ1-2 | TRBD1 | NA | TRBV15 | CATSRGGTGYYGYTF | TGTGCCACCAGCAGAGGAGGGACAGGGTACTATGGCTACACCTTC
TRBJ2-1 | TRBD2 | once | TRBV4-1 | CASSQEYGGAPYNEQFF | TGCGCCAGCAGCCAAGAATACGGGGGGGCCCCCTACAATGAGCAGTTCTTC
TRBJ2-7 | NA | once | TRBV12-3/TRBV12-4 | CASSFSGDYEQYF | TGTGCCAGCAGTTTTTCGGGAGACTACGAGCAGTACTTC
TRBJ1-2 | NA | NA | TRBV12-3/TRBV12-4 | CASRPTGFNGYTF | TGTGCCAGCAGACCTACAGGGTTTAATGGCTACACCTTC
TRBJ2-7 | TRBD1 | NA | TRBV5-1 | CASSSRDRDEQYF | TGCGCCAGCAGCTCCCGGGACAGGGATGAGCAGTACTTC
TRBJ1-4 | NA | NA | TRBV11-2 | CASSLTLAATNEKLFF | TGTGCCAGCAGCTTAACCCTGGCGGCCACTAATGAAAAACTGTTTTTT
TRBJ2-6 | TRBD1 | NA | TRBV5-1 | CASSLRQGGGSGANVLTF | TGCGCCAGCAGCCTTCGACAGGGGGGAGGCTCTGGGGCCAACGTCCTGACTTTC
TRBJ2-3 | NA | NA | TRBV7-8 | CASSRALVLADTQYF | TGTGCCAGCAGCCGAGCTTTGGTGCTAGCGGATACGCAGTATTTT
TRBJ1-5 | NA | NA | TRBV30 | CAWTAGQNRQPQHF | TGTGCCTGGACCGCGGGGCAAAACCGGCAGCCCCAGCATTTT
TRBJ2-1 | TRBD2 | NA | TRBV24-1 | CATSDRLAGAYNEQFF | TGTGCCACCAGTGACAGACTAGCGGGAGCCTACAATGAGCAGTTCTTC
TRBJ1-6 | NA | NA | TRBV21-1 | CASSISFVTGDNSPLHF | TGTGCCAGCAGCATTTCGTTTGTGACAGGGGATAATTCACCCCTCCACTTT
TRBJ1-2 | NA | NA | TRBV28 | CASSLPGSSSYGYTF | TGTGCCAGCAGTTTGCCGGGATCGTCCTCCTATGGCTACACCTTC
TRBJ2-7 | NA | few | TRBV6-2/TRBV6-3 | CASSTLPVHRDFSEQYF | TGTGCCAGCAGTACATTACCCGTTCACAGGGATTTTTCCGAGCAGTACTTC
TRBJ2-3 | TRBD2 | NA | TRBV4-3 | CASSQEIAGGTDTQYF | TGCGCCAGCAGCCAAGAAATAGCGGGAGGGACAGATACGCAGTATTTT
TRBJ2-7 | NA | NA | TRBV6-6 | CASSYGQGIMGNEQYF | TGTGCCAGCAGTTACGGGCAGGGTATAATGGGAAACGAGCAGTACTTC
TRBJ2-7 | TRBD2 | NA | TRBV27 | CASSSLAGGSYEQYF | TGTGCCAGCAGTAGTCTAGCGGGCGGCTCCTACGAGCAGTACTTC
TRBJ2-1 | NA | NA | TRBV7-9 | CASSLPGQLYNEQFF | TGTGCCAGCAGCTTACCAGGGCAACTCTACAATGAGCAGTTCTTC
TRBJ2-3 | NA | NA | TRBV5-1 | CASSLGHEIGGAQYF | TGCGCCAGCAGCTTGGGCCACGAAATAGGGGGGGCGCAGTATTTT
TRBJ2-1 | NA | NA | TRBV7-6 | CASSTLANQYNEQFF | TGTGCCAGCAGTACCCTAGCGAACCAGTACAATGAGCAGTTCTTC
TRBJ1-3 | NA | NA | TRBV2 | CASSEVRGAIYF | TGTGCCAGCAGTGAAGTCAGAGGCGCCATATATTTT
TRBJ1-1 | TRBD1 | few | TRBV6-5 | CASAGTGGGLTEAFF | TGTGCCAGCGCCGGGACAGGGGGCGGTCTCACTGAAGCTTTCTTT
TRBJ1-4 | NA | NA | TRBV6-5 | CASGKTPTNEKLFF | TGTGCCAGCGGAAAGACACCAACTAATGAAAAACTGTTTTTT
TRBJ1-5 | NA | NA | TRBV3-1/TRBV3-2 | CASSQATGQNQPQHF | TGTGCCAGCAGCCAGGCGACAGGACAGAATCAGCCCCAGCATTTT
TRBJ1-3 | NA | NA | TRBV2 | CASRVSMSGNTIYF | TGTGCCAGCAGAGTCAGTATGTCTGGAAACACCATATATTTT
TRBJ2-3 | TRBD2 | NA | TRBV24-1 | CATAGTSGKRTDTQYF | TGTGCCACTGCTGGGACTAGCGGAAAAAGGACAGATACGCAGTATTTT
TRBJ1-4 | NA | few | TRBV19 | CASGRGGTNEKLFF | TGTGCCAGTGGCCGGGGAGGTACTAATGAAAAACTGTTTTTT
TRBJ2-7 | NA | NA | TRBV5-1 | CASSKRGLYEQYF | TGCGCCAGCAGTAAGAGGGGACTCTACGAGCAGTACTTC
TRBJ1-1 | TRBD1 | NA | TRBV18 | CASSPFDRVQGSTEAFF | TGTGCCAGCTCACCCTTCGACAGGGTCCAAGGGTCCACTGAAGCTTTCTTT
TRBJ1-3 | NA | NA | TRBV19 | CASRNAGLAGNTIYF | TGTGCCAGTAGGAACGCGGGTCTAGCTGGAAACACCATATATTTT
TRBJ1-2 | TRBD1 | NA | TRBV18 | CASSPSGQGNYGYTF | TGTGCCAGCTCACCATCAGGACAGGGGAACTATGGCTACACCTTC
TRBJ2-7 | NA | NA | TRBV21-1 | CASSTGAYEQYF | TGTGCCAGCAGCACCGGTGCCTACGAGCAGTACTTC
TRBJ1-6 | TRBD1 | NA | TRBV27 | CASSLGTGSSSPLHF | TGTGCCAGCAGTCTCGGGACAGGGTCTAGTTCACCCCTCCACTTT
TRBJ1-5 | NA | NA | TRBV29-1 | CSVVTAQNQPQHF | TGCAGCGTTGTGACAGCCCAGAATCAGCCCCAGCATTTT